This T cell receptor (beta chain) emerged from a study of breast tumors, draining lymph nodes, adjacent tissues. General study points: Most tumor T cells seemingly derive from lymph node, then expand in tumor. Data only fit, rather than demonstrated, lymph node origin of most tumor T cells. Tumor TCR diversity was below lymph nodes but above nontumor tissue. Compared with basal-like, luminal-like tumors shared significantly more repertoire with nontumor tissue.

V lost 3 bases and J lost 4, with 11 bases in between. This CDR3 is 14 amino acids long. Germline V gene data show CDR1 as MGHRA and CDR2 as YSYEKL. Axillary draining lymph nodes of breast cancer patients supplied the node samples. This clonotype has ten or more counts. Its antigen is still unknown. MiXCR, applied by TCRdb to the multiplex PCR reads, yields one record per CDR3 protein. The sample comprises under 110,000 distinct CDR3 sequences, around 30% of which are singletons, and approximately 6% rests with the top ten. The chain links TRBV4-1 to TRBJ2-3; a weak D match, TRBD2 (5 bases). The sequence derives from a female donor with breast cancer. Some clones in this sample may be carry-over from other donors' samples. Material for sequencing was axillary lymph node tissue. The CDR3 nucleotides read TGCGCCAGCAGCCAGGAGGCCACCCCAGATACGCAGTATTTT. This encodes CASSQEATPDTQYF.